This entry concerns a single T cell receptor beta chain. The CDR3 extends over 16 amino acids. Germline CDR1 and CDR2: MGHRA and YSYEKL. The V and J ends lost 4 bases and 5 bases, in that order; junction bases with no gene match: 8. The sample belongs to a study of technical replicates of blood from a handful of donors. Generated by immunoSEQ multiplex PCR, the TCRdb table keeps only in-frame clones and is missing some. This table holds approximately 70,000 clones, around 97% found once. The J gene is TRBJ2-3, the V gene TRBV4-1; 11 positions agree with TRBD2. The sequencing sample was made of T cells isolated from PBMCs. This TCR was sampled from a human donor in good health. CDR3 bases: TGCGCCAGCAGCCCAACTAGCGGGAGATGGGTAGATACGCAGTATTTT. Translation: CASSPTSGRWVDTQYF.